These T cell receptor beta chains were read from a single sample in a study of blood T cell repertoires in COVID-19. The assay was immunoSEQ multiplex PCR, and TCRdb's table has in-frame clones only and misses some. This table has 55,000 to 90,000 clones, 75% to 95% appearing once. Sequencing used peripheral blood. The receptors originated from a human donor with active COVID-19. The donor label of this sample is uncertain. CDR3s include the opening cysteine and the closing phenylalanine or tryptophan. D genes are given only for firm matches. Rows give clone size only sometimes, using once, few, many, or a class for an expanded clone.

v_call	j_call	d_call	clone_size	cdr3_nt	cdr3_aa
TRBV6-5	TRBJ2-1	.	.	TGTGCCAGCAGTTACTCGGCAGGGTCCGATGAGCAGTTCTTC	CASSYSAGSDEQFF
TRBV13	TRBJ2-1	TRBD2	.	TGTGCCAGCGCGAGGGAGGGGAGGAATGAGCAGTTCTTC	CASAREGRNEQFF
TRBV28	TRBJ1-2	.	.	TGTGCCAGCAGTCCCCCCGAGGTCTATGGCTACACCTTC	CASSPPEVYGYTF
TRBV29-1	TRBJ2-5	.	.	TGCAGCGCCGTCCCGGCGGGCGAGACCCAGTACTTC	CSAVPAGETQYF
TRBV7-2	TRBJ2-3	TRBD2	.	TGTGCCAGCAGCGCAGACGGGCGGGAGCGGTATACGCAGTATTTT	CASSADGRERYTQYF
TRBV29-1	TRBJ2-3	TRBD2	.	TGCAGCGCCACCGGGACTAGCGGGAGAGGGAGCACAGATACGCAGTATTTT	CSATGTSGRGSTDTQYF
TRBV7-6	TRBJ2-3	TRBD2	.	TGTGCCAGCAGCCGGACTAGCGGGAGTGTGGCAGATACGCAGTATTTT	CASSRTSGSVADTQYF
TRBV24-1	TRBJ2-1	TRBD1	once	TGTGCCACCAGTGATTCCGACAGGGTACCCTACAATGAGCAGTTCTTC	CATSDSDRVPYNEQFF
TRBV11-1	TRBJ2-1	TRBD2	.	TGTGCCAGCAGCCTCGGACTAGCGGGAGGGCCCTTTGAGCAGTTCTTC	CASSLGLAGGPFEQFF
TRBV19	TRBJ1-1	TRBD1	.	TGTGCCAGTAGTGCGGCACAGGGGGCGAACACTGAAGCTTTCTTT	CASSAAQGANTEAFF
TRBV30	TRBJ2-3	TRBD2	.	TGTGCCCGTGGGCTAGCGGGCGCAGATACGCAGTATTTT	CARGLAGADTQYF
TRBV19	TRBJ2-1	TRBD2	.	TGTGCCAGTAGTATATCGCGACTAGCGGCGTACAATGAGCAGTTCTTC	CASSISRLAAYNEQFF
TRBV28	TRBJ2-7	TRBD2	.	TGTGCCAGCGTAGCGGGAACCTCAGAGCAGTACTTC	CASVAGTSEQYF
TRBV11-2	TRBJ1-2	TRBD1	few	TGTGCCAGCAGCTCCCCAGGGGGAGTCGGCGGCTACACCTTC	CASSSPGGVGGYTF
TRBV9	TRBJ2-5	.	.	TGTGCCAGCAGCGTAGGCCTCCGGGACACGCAAGAGACCCAGTACTTC	CASSVGLRDTQETQYF
TRBV7-9	TRBJ2-7	.	.	TGTGCCAGCAGCACAACGACAGCAACCTACGAGCAGTACTTC	CASSTTTATYEQYF
TRBV19	TRBJ2-1	.	.	TGTGCCAGTAGTATAACGGGGATAGCCAATGAGCAGTTCTTC	CASSITGIANEQFF
TRBV28	TRBJ2-5	TRBD1	.	TGTGCCAGCAGTTTAGACAGGGGCGTGATGGAGACCCAGTACTTC	CASSLDRGVMETQYF
TRBV7-6	TRBJ2-5	TRBD2	.	TGTGCCAGCAGCTCGATAGCGGGTGGCCAAGAGACCCAGTACTTC	CASSSIAGGQETQYF
TRBV20-1	TRBJ2-7	.	.	TGCAGTGCTAGCTTACCAGGGGAGCAGTACTTC	CSASLPGEQYF
TRBV7-9	TRBJ1-1	.	.	TGTGCCAGCAGCTTAAGCCAGGGTGAAGCTTTCTTT	CASSLSQGEAFF
TRBV5-4	TRBJ1-2	.	.	TGTGCCAGCACCAAGGAGGGTTCTGGCTACACCTTC	CASTKEGSGYTF
TRBV4-2	TRBJ2-7	TRBD2	.	TGTGCCAGCAGCCAAGATATTAGCGGGAGCCGGCGGGAGCAGTACTTC	CASSQDISGSRREQYF
TRBV5-1	TRBJ1-2	TRBD1	.	TGCGCCAGCAGCTTGGGAGGGGGCGCATATGGCTACACCTTC	CASSLGGGAYGYTF
TRBV7-2	TRBJ2-5	TRBD1	.	TGTGCCAGCAGTTCCCAGGGGGCTGGGAGGGAGACCCAGTACTTC	CASSSQGAGRETQYF
TRBV5-4	TRBJ2-5	.	.	TGTGCCAGCAGCAAAACAGGGAACCAGGGGGAGACCCAGTACTTC	CASSKTGNQGETQYF
TRBV9	TRBJ2-1	TRBD2	.	TGTGCCAGCAGCCCCACCCCAGGGCGGGGGGGTAATGAGCAGTTCTTC	CASSPTPGRGGNEQFF
TRBV19	TRBJ2-1	TRBD1	.	TGTGCCACCAACAACCGGGGGGACAGGGGGGATGAGCAGTTCTTC	CATNNRGDRGDEQFF
TRBV9	TRBJ2-1	TRBD2	.	TGTGCCAGCAGCCCAACGACTAGCGGGGCCAATGAGCAGTTCTTC	CASSPTTSGANEQFF
TRBV30	TRBJ2-5	TRBD2	.	TGTGCCTGGATGGGGACTAGCGGGAGGTCGGAGACCCAGTACTTC	CAWMGTSGRSETQYF
TRBV18	TRBJ2-2	TRBD1	.	TGTGCCAGCTCAGACAGACAGGGGGTGAACACCGGGGAGCTGTTTTTT	CASSDRQGVNTGELFF
TRBV6-1	TRBJ2-4	TRBD1	.	TGTGCCAGCAGTGAATCGGGACAGAACATTCAGTACTTC	CASSESGQNIQYF
TRBV10-1	TRBJ2-2	TRBD2	once	TGCGCCAGCAGTTTTCTAGCGGGAGCGGCCGGGGAGCTGTTTTTT	CASSFLAGAAGELFF
TRBV9	TRBJ2-1	TRBD2	.	TGTGCCAGCAGTCAGAGCGGGAACCTCAATGAGCAGTTCTTC	CASSQSGNLNEQFF
TRBV19	TRBJ1-5	TRBD1	.	TGTGCCACCTGGGACAGGGCCCTGGGGCAGCCCCAGCATTTT	CATWDRALGQPQHF